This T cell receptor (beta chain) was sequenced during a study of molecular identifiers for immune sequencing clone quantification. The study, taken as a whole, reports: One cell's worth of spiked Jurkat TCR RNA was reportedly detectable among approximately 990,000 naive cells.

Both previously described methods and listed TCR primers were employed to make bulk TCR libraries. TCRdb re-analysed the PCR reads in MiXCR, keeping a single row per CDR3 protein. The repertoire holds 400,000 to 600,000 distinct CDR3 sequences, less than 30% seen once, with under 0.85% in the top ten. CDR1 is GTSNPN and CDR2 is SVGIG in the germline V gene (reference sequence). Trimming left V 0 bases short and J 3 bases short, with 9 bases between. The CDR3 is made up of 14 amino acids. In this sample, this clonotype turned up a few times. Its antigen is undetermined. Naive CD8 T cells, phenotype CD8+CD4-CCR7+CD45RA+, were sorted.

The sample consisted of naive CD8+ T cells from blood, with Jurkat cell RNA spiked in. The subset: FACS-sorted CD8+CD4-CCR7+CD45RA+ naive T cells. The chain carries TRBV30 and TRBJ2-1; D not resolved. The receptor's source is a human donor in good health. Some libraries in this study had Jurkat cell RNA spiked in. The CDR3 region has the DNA TGTGCCTGGAGTGTATTGCCTAGCTACAATGAGCAGTTCTTC. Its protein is CAWSVLPSYNEQFF.